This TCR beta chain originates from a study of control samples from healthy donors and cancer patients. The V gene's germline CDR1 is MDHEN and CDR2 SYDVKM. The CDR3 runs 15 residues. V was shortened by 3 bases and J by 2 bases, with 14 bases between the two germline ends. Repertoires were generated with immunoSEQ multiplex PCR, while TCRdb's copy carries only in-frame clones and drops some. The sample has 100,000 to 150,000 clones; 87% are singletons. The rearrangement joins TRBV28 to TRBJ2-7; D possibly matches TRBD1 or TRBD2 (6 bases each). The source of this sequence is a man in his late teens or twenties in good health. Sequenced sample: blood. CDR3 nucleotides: TGTGCCAGCAGTTTCTTCTATGGGGGGCCCTACGAGCAGTACTTC. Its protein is CASSFFYGGPYEQYF.